The rows below give T cell receptor beta chains drawn from one sample of a study of blood T cell repertoires in COVID-19. Libraries were prepared by immunoSEQ multiplex PCR; TCRdb keeps only in-frame clonotypes and omits some of them. This sample yields more than 65,000 clones, of which more than 75% are seen a single time; around 50% belongs to the top ten. The sequenced sample consisted of peripheral blood. These receptors were taken from a human donor in a cohort sampled during active COVID-19. CDR3s include the opening cysteine and the closing phenylalanine or tryptophan. The D gene is left open where the match is weak. Some rows have no size entry. The others give once, few or many, or a class for an expanded clone.

CDR3 DNA	CDR3 protein	V gene	clone size	J gene	D gene
TGTGCCAGCAGCCAAGACGGGAAAGCTTTCTTT	CASSQDGKAFF	TRBV3-1/TRBV3-2	-	TRBJ1-1	-
TGTGCCAGCAGTTTTACGAGAACAGATACGCAGTATTTT	CASSFTRTDTQYF	TRBV27	-	TRBJ2-3	-
TGTGCCAGCTCACCTACAGCCTCTGGAAACACCATATATTTT	CASSPTASGNTIYF	TRBV18	-	TRBJ1-3	-
TGTGCCAGCAGCCCGAGCGCTAGTTATGAGCAGTTCTTC	CASSPSASYEQFF	TRBV3-1/TRBV3-2	-	TRBJ2-1	-
TGCGCCAGCACTGGGCTAGCGGGGGGGCCGGGCACAGATACGCAGTATTTT	CASTGLAGGPGTDTQYF	TRBV5-1	-	TRBJ2-3	TRBD2
TGTGCCAGTAGTCTCGGACTAGCGGGGAATGAGCAGTTCTTC	CASSLGLAGNEQFF	TRBV19	-	TRBJ2-1	TRBD2
TGTGCCTGGCAGGTAAAGTACGAGCAGTACTTC	CAWQVKYEQYF	TRBV30	-	TRBJ2-7	-
TGCGCCAGCAGTCCGACAGTTACGAATGAAAAACTGTTTTTT	CASSPTVTNEKLFF	TRBV5-1	few	TRBJ1-4	-
TGTGCCAGCAGTAGACAGGGGACTAACTATGGCTACACCTTC	CASSRQGTNYGYTF	TRBV28	many	TRBJ1-2	TRBD1
TGCGCCAGCAGCGTAGTGACAGGTGTGAATGAGCAGTTCTTC	CASSVVTGVNEQFF	TRBV5-1	few	TRBJ2-1	-
TGTGCCAGCAACCTACCCCGGACAGGGGCGCTACAAGAGACCCAGTACTTC	CASNLPRTGALQETQYF	TRBV28	-	TRBJ2-5	TRBD1
TGTGCCAGCAGCCCCCAGGGAGGCCCTTTCTCTGGAAACACCATATATTTT	CASSPQGGPFSGNTIYF	TRBV7-8	-	TRBJ1-3	-
TGTGCCAGCAGTGACATCGGGGTACTGGACACTGAAGCTTTCTTT	CASSDIGVLDTEAFF	TRBV2	-	TRBJ1-1	-
TGCACCAGCAGCCCTAGTATGAGACTAGCGGGAGGGGGTGAGCAGTTCTTC	CTSSPSMRLAGGGEQFF	TRBV1	-	TRBJ2-1	-
TGTGCCAGTAGGCCCTATATGAACACTGAAGCTTTCTTT	CASRPYMNTEAFF	TRBV19	once	TRBJ1-1	-
TGTGCCAGCTCAGCCACTAATATCTATGGCTACACCTTC	CASSATNIYGYTF	TRBV18	-	TRBJ1-2	-
TGTGCCAGCAGTTTAAGGGGACAAGGGTTCTTATACAATGAGCAGTTCTTC	CASSLRGQGFLYNEQFF	TRBV27	-	TRBJ2-1	-
TGTGCCAGCAGCACGACGGGTCAGCCCCAGCATTTT	CASSTTGQPQHF	TRBV6-5	-	TRBJ1-5	-
TGTGCCAGCAGCTCCAGCGGGAGTGGCACAGATACGCAGTATTTT	CASSSSGSGTDTQYF	TRBV5-6	-	TRBJ2-3	TRBD2
TGTGCCAGCAGCACGGGACAGGGCCGGGAGACCCAGTACTTC	CASSTGQGRETQYF	TRBV5-4	-	TRBJ2-5	TRBD1
TGTGCCAGCAGCGAGCAGGTGTATGAAAAACTGTTTTTT	CASSEQVYEKLFF	TRBV7-6	once	TRBJ1-4	-
TGTGCCATCAGTGACAGCAGGGCCGATAGTGAAAAACTGTTTTTT	CAISDSRADSEKLFF	TRBV10-3	-	TRBJ1-4	-
TGCGCCAGCAGCTTGGGTCCCGACAGGGGGACCTCCTACGAGCAGTACTTC	CASSLGPDRGTSYEQYF	TRBV5-1	-	TRBJ2-7	TRBD1
TGTGCCAGCAGTGGGACAGGGTTTCCTTCCTACGAGCAGTACTTC	CASSGTGFPSYEQYF	TRBV28	-	TRBJ2-7	TRBD1
TGTGCCAGCTCACCACCGGCGGGGAAAGATACGCAGTATTTT	CASSPPAGKDTQYF	TRBV18	-	TRBJ2-3	-
TGTGCCACCAGTGTGGGGGCGGACACCGGGGAGCTGTTTTTT	CATSVGADTGELFF	TRBV15	-	TRBJ2-2	-
TGTGCCAGCACCTCAGCGGGAGTGTACGAGCAGTACTTC	CASTSAGVYEQYF	TRBV7-9	-	TRBJ2-7	TRBD2
TGTGCCAGCAGTTTGGTGGGGCCCGCCGAGCAGTACTTC	CASSLVGPAEQYF	TRBV28	-	TRBJ2-7	-
TGTGCCACCAGTGCGGGCAGGGGCGGCAATCAGCCCCAGCATTTT	CATSAGRGGNQPQHF	TRBV24-1	-	TRBJ1-5	-
TGTGCCAGTAGTATAAACACAGGGAAGGGGGAGACCCAGTACTTC	CASSINTGKGETQYF	TRBV19	-	TRBJ2-5	-
TGTGCCTGGGCAGGACAGAACAATCAGCCCCAGCATTTT	CAWAGQNNQPQHF	TRBV30	-	TRBJ1-5	-
TGCGCCAGCAGCCAAGATGGAAGGGGCCTGGGCTATGGCTACACCTTC	CASSQDGRGLGYGYTF	TRBV4-1	-	TRBJ1-2	-
TGTGCCAGCAGTTTTGGCAGGGAGGACACTGAAGCTTTCTTT	CASSFGREDTEAFF	TRBV28	-	TRBJ1-1	-
TGTGCCAGCAGTAGAGGACAGTACACTGAAGCTTTCTTT	CASSRGQYTEAFF	TRBV6-5	-	TRBJ1-1	-
TGTGCCAGCAGAAAAGGACAGCCTTCACCCCTCCACTTT	CASRKGQPSPLHF	TRBV27	-	TRBJ1-6	-
TGTGCCACCATGACCGGGGGGCACAATGAGCAGTTCTTC	CATMTGGHNEQFF	TRBV6-5	-	TRBJ2-1	-
TGCGCCAGCCTAACCGGGACAGGGGAAGGGACCCAGTACTTC	CASLTGTGEGTQYF	TRBV5-1	-	TRBJ2-5	TRBD1
TGTGCCAGCAGCGCACAAAAGGGGACAGATACGCAGTATTTT	CASSAQKGTDTQYF	TRBV7-8	-	TRBJ2-3	-
TGTGCCAGCAGCTTATTGCGGACAGGGATCACCGGGGAGCTGTTTTTT	CASSLLRTGITGELFF	TRBV7-9	-	TRBJ2-2	TRBD1
TGCGCCAGCAGTCCGGGACACCTAAACACTGAAGCTTTCTTT	CASSPGHLNTEAFF	TRBV4-1	-	TRBJ1-1	-
TGTGCCACCAGTGACTCAGGGGTCAATGAGCAGTTCTTC	CATSDSGVNEQFF	TRBV24-1	-	TRBJ2-1	-
TGTGCCAGCAGTGGGACGACAGGAACTTATAGCAATCAGCCCCAGCATTTT	CASSGTTGTYSNQPQHF	TRBV6-1	-	TRBJ1-5	-
TGTGCCAGCAGGGTTAGCGGGGGCTCCTACAATGAGCAGTTCTTC	CASRVSGGSYNEQFF	TRBV4-2	few	TRBJ2-1	TRBD2
TGTGCCAGCAGCCAAGATCGCCAGGAGGTAGCTGGAAACACCATATATTTT	CASSQDRQEVAGNTIYF	TRBV3-1/TRBV3-2	-	TRBJ1-3	-
TGTGCCAGTAGTCATCCCCTGCGTCACGGCAATCAGCCCCAGCATTTT	CASSHPLRHGNQPQHF	TRBV19	-	TRBJ1-5	-
TGTGCCAGCAGCTTTTTCAGGGGGCAGGACTATGGCTACACCTTC	CASSFFRGQDYGYTF	TRBV5-8	-	TRBJ1-2	TRBD1
TGTGCCAGGAAGACTAGCGGGAGGGAAGAGACCCAGTACTTC	CARKTSGREETQYF	TRBV19	-	TRBJ2-5	TRBD2
TGCGCCAGCAGCTTTGGACTAGCGACAGATACGCAGTATTTT	CASSFGLATDTQYF	TRBV5-1	-	TRBJ2-3	TRBD2
TGTGCCAGCACTGGCCGGGTCACAGATACGCAGTATTTT	CASTGRVTDTQYF	TRBV28	-	TRBJ2-3	-
TGTGCCAGTAGCCCTAGCCCCTACGAGCAGTACTTC	CASSPSPYEQYF	TRBV19	-	TRBJ2-7	-
TGTGCCAGCAGACCCCAGGTATGGGGAAACACCATATATTTT	CASRPQVWGNTIYF	TRBV5-5	-	TRBJ1-3	-